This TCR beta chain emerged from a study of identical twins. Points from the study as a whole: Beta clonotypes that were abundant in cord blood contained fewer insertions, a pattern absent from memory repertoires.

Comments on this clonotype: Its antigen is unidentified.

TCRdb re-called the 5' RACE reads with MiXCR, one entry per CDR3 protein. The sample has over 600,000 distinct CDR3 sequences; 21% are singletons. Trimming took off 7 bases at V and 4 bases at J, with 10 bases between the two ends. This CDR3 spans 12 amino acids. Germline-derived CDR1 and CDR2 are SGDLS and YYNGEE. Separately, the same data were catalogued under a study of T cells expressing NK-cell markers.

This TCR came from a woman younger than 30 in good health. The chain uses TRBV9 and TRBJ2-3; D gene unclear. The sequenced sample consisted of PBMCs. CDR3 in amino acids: CASSRGPDTQYF. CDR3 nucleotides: TGTGCCAGCTCGAGAGGACCAGATACGCAGTATTTT.